What follows are 6 T cell receptor beta chains derived from one specimen sequenced in a study of T cell repertoires in cytomegalovirus infection. TCRdb called the reads again in MiXCR, with one record for every CDR3 protein. The table lists approximately 150,000 distinct CDR3 sequences, 6.5% of them singletons. Sequencing was done on a sample of PBMCs. These receptors were taken from a human donor in good health (CMV status not recorded). Some clones in this sample may be carry-over from other donors' samples.

This clonotype was counted many times. The rearrangement uses TRBV7-9 and TRBJ2-5; D ambiguous. CDR1 is SEHNR, CDR2 FQNEAQ, per germline (reference sequence). V gave up 4 bases and J gave up 5 bases, with 5 bases separating them. The CDR3 runs to 11 residues. CDR3 protein: CASSSRETQYF. The CDR3 nucleotides read TGTGCCAGCAGCTCGAGGGAGACCCAGTACTTC.

This clonotype was detected ten times or more. The chain has TRBV7-3 and TRBJ2-1; D may be TRBD2 (6 bases). Germline-derived CDR1 and CDR2 are SGHTA and FQGTGA. This CDR3 has 13 residues. V was clipped by 5 bases and J by 7 bases, with 12 bases between them. The CDR3 coding sequence is TGTGCCAGCAGCCCCCTTGCGGGGAATGAGCAGTTCTTC. The encoded protein is CASSPLAGNEQFF.

This clonotype was counted at least ten times. The chain uses TRBV15 and TRBJ1-5; D gene uncertain. Trimming stripped 6 bases from V and 5 bases from J, with 11 bases between. CDR1 is LNHNV, CDR2 YYDKDF, per germline (reference sequence). This CDR3 is 13 amino acids long. CDR3 nucleotide sequence: TGTGCCACCAGTCCGACTCTCTATCAGCCCCAGCATTTT. Its translation is CATSPTLYQPQHF. The entire variable domain, with the rest obtained from reference TRBV15 and TRBJ1-5, is as follows: DAMVIQNPRYQVTQFGKPVTLSCSQTLNHNVMYWYQQKSSQAPKLLFHYYDKDFNNEADTPDNFQSRRPNTSFCFLDIRSPGLGDTAMYLCATSPTLYQPQHFGDGTRLSIL.

This clonotype was picked up many times. This chain uses TRBV25-1 with TRBJ1-5; perhaps TRBD1 as D (6 bases). V was shortened by 5 bases and J by 0 bases, with 11 bases between the two germline ends. The germline V gene has CDR1 MGHDK and CDR2 SYGVNS. The CDR3 consists of 15 residues. The CDR3 loop reads CASSPDRASNQPQHF. CDR3 sequence (DNA): TGTGCCAGCAGTCCGGACAGAGCTAGCAATCAGCCCCAGCATTTT.

As concerns this clonotype: Being one base from a much bigger clone, this may be a read error. CDR3 protein: CARSLQAGGTDTQYF. The CDR3, as DNA: TGTGCCAGGAGCCTACAAGCGGGGGGGACAGATACGCAGTATTTT. V and J are TRBV7-2 and TRBJ2-3, with 10 bases aligning to TRBD2. Losses at the gene ends were 9 bases for V and 3 bases for J; bases not matched to a gene: 9. CDR1 is SGHTA, CDR2 FQGNSA, per germline. The CDR3 length is 15 residues.

This clonotype has a handful of counts. The chain links TRBV10-3 to TRBJ1-1; no clear D. Per the germline V gene, CDR1 is ENHRY and CDR2 is SYGVKD. This CDR3 region has 14 residues. Trimming removed 0 bases from V and 7 bases from J, with 12 bases in between. The CDR3 loop reads CAISESDAIVEAFF. CDR3 coding DNA: TGTGCCATCAGTGAGTCTGATGCTATCGTTGAAGCTTTCTTT.